The rows below give T cell receptor beta chains drawn from one sample of a study of blood T cell repertoires in COVID-19. Profiled with immunoSEQ multiplex PCR; TCRdb holds only in-frame clones, not every one. The sample has some 120,000 clones; around 87% are singletons. The sequencing input was peripheral blood. Receptors were obtained from a woman aged 55 to 70 with acute or convalescent COVID-19. Both conserved end residues are part of each CDR3. The order of the fields is clone size, D gene, V gene, J gene, CDR3 DNA, CDR3 protein. D genes are given only for firm matches. The size of a clone is reported for some rows only, either as once, few or many, or as a class for expanded clones.

clone_size: .; d_call: TRBD1; v_call: TRBV6-1; j_call: TRBJ1-2; cdr3_nt: TGTGCCAGCACCTTATGGGTTGGGACAGCGTATGGCTACACCTTC; cdr3_aa: CASTLWVGTAYGYTF
clone_size: .; d_call: TRBD1; v_call: TRBV5-6; j_call: TRBJ1-5; cdr3_nt: TGTGCCAGCAGCTTGGGGGTCCCGGGACAGGGGAATCAGCCCCAGCATTTT; cdr3_aa: CASSLGVPGQGNQPQHF
clone_size: .; d_call: .; v_call: TRBV12-3/TRBV12-4; j_call: TRBJ1-5; cdr3_nt: TGTGCCAGCGGTCGGGGTCATCAGCCCCAGCATTTT; cdr3_aa: CASGRGHQPQHF
clone_size: .; d_call: .; v_call: TRBV6-5; j_call: TRBJ2-6; cdr3_nt: TGTGCCAGCAGATTGACAGGCGACAACGTCCTGACTTTC; cdr3_aa: CASRLTGDNVLTF
clone_size: .; d_call: .; v_call: TRBV6-5; j_call: TRBJ1-4; cdr3_nt: TGTGCCAGCAGTTACGGCACTAATGAAAAACTGTTTTTT; cdr3_aa: CASSYGTNEKLFF
clone_size: .; d_call: TRBD1; v_call: TRBV5-1; j_call: TRBJ2-7; cdr3_nt: TGCGCCAGCAGCCCGGGGACAGGGCCTATTACCTACGAGCAGTACTTC; cdr3_aa: CASSPGTGPITYEQYF
clone_size: .; d_call: TRBD2; v_call: TRBV28; j_call: TRBJ2-5; cdr3_nt: TGTGCCAGCTACTCTCCCGGGAGGGCGCAAGAGACCCAGTACTTC; cdr3_aa: CASYSPGRAQETQYF
clone_size: .; d_call: .; v_call: TRBV25-1; j_call: TRBJ2-2; cdr3_nt: TGTGCCAGCAGTGATATCAACACCGGGGAGCTGTTTTTT; cdr3_aa: CASSDINTGELFF
clone_size: few; d_call: TRBD2; v_call: TRBV29-1; j_call: TRBJ2-1; cdr3_nt: TGCAGCGTTGAACGACTAGCGGGCCTTGAGAAGTTCTTC; cdr3_aa: CSVERLAGLEKFF
clone_size: few; d_call: TRBD1; v_call: TRBV9; j_call: TRBJ1-1; cdr3_nt: TGTGCCAGCAGCCCGGGACAGACGCTCAACCAGAACACTGAAGCTTTCTTT; cdr3_aa: CASSPGQTLNQNTEAFF